A single sample gave rise to the 20 T cell receptor beta chains below, sequenced in a study of CD8+CD57+ T cells in acquired aplastic anemia. Genomic DNA was employed as the template in profiling TCR beta VDJ and CDR3. In TCRdb, the reads were re-called with MiXCR into one record per CDR3 protein. The sample lists around 430,000 distinct CDR3 sequences; around 33% were seen once. Before being chosen for sequencing, patients had shown CD8+CD57+ cell expansion by flow cytometry. The sequencing input was sorted CD4+, CD8+, or CD8+CD57+ T cells (not recorded which) from PBMCs. The receptors derive from a human donor with aplastic anemia.

This clonotype was picked up many times. This sequence joins TRBV20-1 and TRBJ1-1; tentatively, D is TRBD1 (5 bases). Trimming left V 7 bases short and J 3 bases short, with 9 bases between. Per the germline V gene, CDR1 is DFQATT and CDR2 is SNEGSKA (reference sequence). CDR3 size: 11 residues. For the CDR3, the DNA is TGCAGTGGGTGGGACGACACTGAAGCTTTCTTT. Encoded protein: CSGWDDTEAFF.

There are many counts of this clonotype. This chain connects TRBV20-1 to TRBJ2-7; D possibly corresponds to TRBD1 (6 bases). There are 14 residues in the CDR3. V was shortened by 0 bases and J by 1 base, with 10 bases between the two germline ends. Germline V lookup: CDR1 DFQATT, CDR2 SNEGSKA (reference sequence). The DNA of the CDR3 is TGCAGTGCTAGAGATCTTCAGGGGTCCTACGAGCAGTACTTC. Its protein product is CSARDLQGSYEQYF.

As for this clonotype: One end of the junction fails to match germline, which may point to a read error. This rearrangement joins TRBV12-3 or TRBV12-4 to TRBJ2-3; possibly TRBD2 for D (7 bases). The CDR3 has 12 amino acids. In nucleotides, the CDR3 is TGTGCCAGCAGTTTACAAGTTGAGGGGGGGGAATTT. It translates to CASSLQVEGGEF.

This clonotype was picked up a small number of times. This chain links TRBV4-3 with TRBJ2-5; D may correspond to TRBD1 or TRBD2 (6 bases each). This CDR3 is built from 16 residues. The germline V and J ends were trimmed by 0 bases and 5 bases, with 16 bases remaining between them. In germline, CDR1 is LGHNA, CDR2 YSLEER. The CDR3 DNA is TGCGCCAGCAGCCAAGATCTACCGGGGGCCGGGGAGACCCAGTACTTC. This codes for CASSQDLPGAGETQYF.

This clonotype was counted ten times or more. The V and J genes are TRBV20-1 and TRBJ2-7; D is perhaps TRBD2 (6 bases). V was pared by 3 bases and J by 5 bases, with 14 bases between. CDR1 DFQATT and CDR2 SNEGSKA come from the germline V gene (reference sequence). This CDR3 is built from 13 residues. The CDR3 nucleotides are TGCAGTGCTAGTGATGGAGGGATCCACGAGCAGTACTTC. This encodes CSASDGGIHEQYF.

This clonotype was seen once. CDR3 nucleotides: TGTGCCAGCACCCGCGAGGGGATCAGGGCCTACGAGCAGTACTTC. Translation: CASTREGIRAYEQYF. The chain couples TRBV6-4 to TRBJ2-7, with D tentatively TRBD1 or TRBD2 (5 bases each). Germline V lookup: CDR1 MRHNA, CDR2 SNTAGT. V lost 7 bases, J lost 2 bases, and 18 bases lay in between. The CDR3 has 15 residues.

The chain has TRBV2 and TRBJ1-4; D uncertain. Germline CDR1 and CDR2: SNHLY and FYNNEI. The V gene lost 7 bases and the J gene lost 4 bases, with 13 bases spanning the gap. The CDR3 is made up of 14 amino acids. CDR3 sequence (DNA): TGTGCCAGCACCCTGGAAGCAGTTAATGAAAAACTGTTTTTT. Amino acid sequence: CASTLEAVNEKLFF.

Regarding this clonotype: This clone may be a read error of a much larger clone one base away. V and J are TRBV20-1 and TRBJ1-5; D remains ambiguous. CDR1 DFQATT and CDR2 SNEGSKA come from the germline V gene (reference sequence). Trimming took off 6 bases at V and 6 bases at J, with 15 bases between the two ends. The length of the CDR3 is 13 residues. For the CDR3, the DNA is TGCAGTGCGACTCCCGACGTCATTCAGCCCCAGCATTTT. Amino acid sequence: CSATPDVIQPQHF.

There are many counts of this clonotype. V gene TRBV15 combines with J gene TRBJ1-1, with unresolved D. The germline V gene encodes CDR1 LNHNV and CDR2 YYDKDF (reference sequence). V lost 0 bases and J 1 base, leaving 6 bases between the germline ends. CDR3 length: 14 amino acids. This chain's CDR3 is CATSRDFSNTEAFF. Here the CDR3 DNA reads TGTGCCACCAGCAGAGATTTTTCGAACACTGAAGCTTTCTTT. Using reference TRBV15 and TRBJ1-1 for the parts outside the CDR3, the full variable domain is DAMVIQNPRYQVTQFGKPVTLSCSQTLNHNVMYWYQQKSSQAPKLLFHYYDKDFNNEADTPDNFQSRRPNTSFCFLDIRSPGLGDTAMYLCATSRDFSNTEAFFGQGTRLTVV.

The genes are TRBV4-1 and TRBJ1-3; tentatively, D is TRBD1 (5 bases). The germline V gene encodes CDR1 MGHRA and CDR2 YSYEKL. V dropped 1 base and J dropped 0 bases, with 10 bases sitting between them. This CDR3 region has 16 residues. CDR3 amino acids: CASSQVGGTSGNTIYF. The CDR3 DNA follows: TGCGCCAGCAGCCAAGTGGGGGGAACCTCTGGAAACACCATATATTTT.

This clonotype came up many times. The chain uses TRBV7-9 and TRBJ2-3, with unresolved D. CDR1 is SEHNR, CDR2 FQNEAQ, per germline (reference sequence). CDR3 length: 12 amino acids. The V end lost 6 bases, the J end lost 3 bases, and 7 bases lay between the germline ends. CDR3 DNA: TGTGCCAGCAGTTATCCAACAGATACGCAGTATTTT. Translation gives CASSYPTDTQYF. Full variable domain (missing parts from reference TRBV7-9 and TRBJ2-3): DTGVSQNPRHKITKRGQNVTFRCDPISEHNRLYWYRQTLGQGPEFLTYFQNEAQLEKSRLLSDRFSAERPKGSFSTLEIQRTEQGDSAMYLCASSYPTDTQYFGPGTRLTVL.

This clonotype was seen many times. Here the CDR3 reads CASTRGSPLHF. The CDR3 DNA sequence: TGTGCCAGCACGCGAGGATCACCCCTCCACTTT. The chain carries TRBV11-2 and TRBJ1-6, with D hard to call. V lost 7 bases, J lost 10 bases, and 8 bases lay in between. The germline gives CDR1 SGHAT, CDR2 FQNNGV. This CDR3 region has 11 residues.

Ten or more counts support this clonotype. The DNA of the CDR3 is TGTGCCAGCAGCCCGAGATCGGGAGTTACAGATACGCAGTATTTT. It yields the protein CASSPRSGVTDTQYF. The chain carries TRBV11-1 and TRBJ2-3; tentatively, D is TRBD2 (6 bases). This CDR3 has 15 amino acids. Germline values: CDR1 SGHAT, CDR2 FQDESV (reference sequence). V shed 5 bases and J shed 3 bases, with 15 bases lying between them.

This rearrangement joins TRBV2 to TRBJ1-2; TRBD1 matches at 8 bases. Per germline, CDR1 SNHLY and CDR2 FYNNEI. The CDR3 is 15 amino acids. The junction had 10 bases not matched to a gene; V was cut back by 6 bases and J by 4 bases. CDR3 sequence: CASSQQDRAGYGYTF. The CDR3 DNA reads as TGTGCCAGCAGCCAACAGGACAGGGCGGGCTATGGCTACACCTTC.

Concerning this clonotype itself: This may be a read error: a much more frequent sequence differs by one nucleotide. This chain uses TRBV10-3 with TRBJ2-1; 9 bases agree with TRBD2. This CDR3 has 16 residues. Germline CDR1 is ENHRY and CDR2 is SYGVKD. The V segment lost 2 bases and the J segment 6 bases; nucleotides outside the gene matches: 8. CDR3 coding DNA: TGTGCCATCAGTGAGCCAGGACCAGCGGGGGGCAATGAGCAGTTCTTC. As protein: CAISEPGPAGGNEQFF.

The J gene is TRBJ1-1, the V gene TRBV20-1; unclear D gene. Trimming removed 2 bases from V and 4 bases from J, with 14 bases in between. The CDR3 length is 14 residues. Germline V lookup: CDR1 DFQATT, CDR2 SNEGSKA (reference sequence). The CDR3 sequence: CSARPDRAGTEAFF. The CDR3, as DNA: TGCAGTGCTAGACCGGACCGAGCGGGCACTGAAGCTTTCTTT.

The chain joins TRBV7-9 to TRBJ1-2; D may be TRBD1 (5 bases). This CDR3 comprises 13 residues. Trimming removed 5 bases from V and 3 bases from J, with 10 bases in between. Germline CDR1 SEHNR, CDR2 FQNEAQ (reference sequence). CDR3 region: CASSTGADYGYTF. CDR3 coding DNA: TGTGCCAGCAGCACTGGGGCTGACTATGGCTACACCTTC.

This clonotype occurred a few times. V gene TRBV30 combines with J gene TRBJ1-2; 7 bases line up with TRBD1. The V gene's germline CDR1 is GTSNPN and CDR2 SVGIG (reference sequence). The CDR3 is made up of 13 amino acids. J gave up 8 bases and V 1 base, and 7 bases lay outside the gene matches. The DNA for the CDR3 is TGTGCCTGGAGTGCCAGAACAGGGGCCGGCTACACCTTC. It translates to CAWSARTGAGYTF. Full variable domain (rest looked up from reference TRBV30 and TRBJ1-2): SQTIHQWPATLVQPVGSPLSLECTVEGTSNPNLYWYRQAAGRGLQLLFYSVGIGQISSEVPQNLSASRPQDRQFILSSKKLLLSDSGFYLCAWSARTGAGYTFGSGTRLTVV.

In its sample, this clonotype was seen a few times. Written as DNA, the CDR3 is TGTGCCACCAGCGGCGGGACAGGAGTTTACGAGCAGTACTTC. Its protein is CATSGGTGVYEQYF. V and J are TRBV15 and TRBJ2-7, with 8 nucleotides matching TRBD1. V was clipped by 5 bases and J by 4 bases; unmatched bases: 7. Germline lookup yields CDR1 LNHNV and CDR2 YYDKDF (reference sequence). This CDR3 contains 14 residues.

The chain carries TRBV29-1 and TRBJ1-2; 9 nucleotides agree with TRBD1. V was pared by 6 bases and J by 5 bases, with 10 bases of the junction left unmatched. CDR3 length: 14 residues. The germline CDR1 and CDR2 sequences are SQVTM and ANQGSEA. The CDR3 sequence: CSVRGQGGVYGYTF. The CDR3 DNA follows: TGCAGCGTGCGGGGACAGGGAGGGGTTTATGGCTACACCTTC.